A selection of T cell receptor beta chains follows, all from one sample in a study of T cells after yellow fever vaccination. TCRdb re-derived calls from the 5' RACE reads in MiXCR, one entry per CDR3 protein. The repertoire holds hundreds of thousands of distinct CDR3 sequences, with around an eighth as singletons. The sequences come from CD4+ T cells sorted from PBMCs, collected 15 days after the yellow fever booster vaccination. The source is a man in his late teens or twenties who received the YFV17D yellow fever vaccine. Each CDR3 is given with its conserved first and last residue. D genes are given only for firm matches. Clone size is given for some rows only: seen once, a few or many times, or a class if the clone is expanded.

v_gene,j_gene,d_gene,abundance,CDR3nt,CDR3aa
TRBV10-2,TRBJ2-3,NA,NA,TGCGCCAGCAGTGAGACCCTTTTAGGGAATACGCAGTATTTT,CASSETLLGNTQYF
TRBV10-3,TRBJ2-3,NA,NA,TGTGCCATCAGTGAGGCTCCAGCCCCAGATACGCAGTATTTT,CAISEAPAPDTQYF
TRBV7-6,TRBJ2-5,NA,NA,TGTGCCAGCAGCTTAATTGGGACCCAGTACTTC,CASSLIGTQYF
TRBV27,TRBJ2-5,TRBD2,few,TGTGCCGGACCGAGCGGGGGGTTCGCAGAAGAGACCCAGTACTTC,CAGPSGGFAEETQYF
TRBV5-5,TRBJ2-1,TRBD1,NA,TGTGCCAGCAGCGGACGGACAGGGCCCGTCTACAATGAGCAGTTCTTC,CASSGRTGPVYNEQFF
TRBV7-2,TRBJ2-1,NA,few,TGTGCCAGCAGCTTAGTCTTTAACAATGAGCAGTTCTTC,CASSLVFNNEQFF
TRBV12-3/TRBV12-4,TRBJ2-5,NA,NA,TGTGCCAGCAGCCCAGGTCGCCGCCAAGAGTGGCAAGAGACCCAGTACTTC,CASSPGRRQEWQETQYF
TRBV6-2/TRBV6-3,TRBJ2-5,TRBD1,few,TGTGCCAGCAGGTGGGACAGGGCTCAAGAGACCCAGTACTTC,CASRWDRAQETQYF
TRBV4-2,TRBJ1-6,NA,many,TGTGCCAGCAGCCAGGTTCTCGTGGGCTCCTATAATTCACCCCTCCACTTT,CASSQVLVGSYNSPLHF
TRBV5-1,TRBJ2-2,TRBD2,many,TGCGCCAGCAGCTCGAGCGGGGGGCCCACCGGGGAGCTGTTTTTT,CASSSSGGPTGELFF
TRBV12-3/TRBV12-4,TRBJ2-7,TRBD1,few,TGTGCCAGCAGCCTACTTCCGGGACAGGGCTCCTACGAGCAGTACTTC,CASSLLPGQGSYEQYF
TRBV12-3/TRBV12-4,TRBJ2-7,TRBD1,NA,TGTGCCAGCAGGGGGAAGGGCAGGGGGTACTACGAGCAGTACTTC,CASRGKGRGYYEQYF
TRBV4-1,TRBJ2-1,TRBD2,NA,TGCGCCAGCAGCCAAGGGGGACTAGCGGCTTACAATGAGCAGTTCTTC,CASSQGGLAAYNEQFF
TRBV20-1,TRBJ2-1,TRBD1,NA,TGCAGTGCGACAGGGGGCTCAAGTGAGCAGTTCTTC,CSATGGSSEQFF
TRBV5-1,TRBJ2-7,NA,few,TGCGCCAGCAGCTTGGCCCCCTCGGCAGAGTCCTACGAGCAGTACTTC,CASSLAPSAESYEQYF
TRBV20-1,TRBJ1-4,NA,many,TGCAGTGCTTCAGGGGACAATGAAAAACTGTTTTTT,CSASGDNEKLFF
TRBV5-1,TRBJ1-4,NA,NA,TGCGCCAGCAGTCAGTCCGGTTACCGAATCGAAAAACTGTTTTTT,CASSQSGYRIEKLFF
TRBV29-1,TRBJ1-2,NA,many,TGCAGCGTTGGAGCTAACTATGGCTACACCTTC,CSVGANYGYTF
TRBV7-2,TRBJ2-3,NA,few,TGTGCCAGCAGCTTTCAGGACGGTCGCACGCAGTATTTT,CASSFQDGRTQYF
TRBV5-5,TRBJ2-2,NA,NA,TGTGCCAGCAGCCCCGAGGGGGAGCTGTTTTTT,CASSPEGELFF
TRBV3-1,TRBJ2-5,NA,many,TGTGCCAGCAGCCAATGGGTCCAGCAGGAGACCCAGTACTTC,CASSQWVQQETQYF
TRBV6-2/TRBV6-3,TRBJ2-7,TRBD2,few,TGTGCCAGCAGTCGTCCCCCGGGACTAGCGGTGGTATCTCCGTCCTACGAGCAGTACTTC,CASSRPPGLAVVSPSYEQYF
TRBV4-1,TRBJ2-3,NA,few,TGCGCCAGCAGCCAAGGCCGGGGGGCCGCGATAACAGATACGCAGTATTTT,CASSQGRGAAITDTQYF
TRBV4-2,TRBJ2-5,NA,NA,TGTGCCAGCAGCCAAGCCTCGCAGGGTCAAGAGACCCAGTACTTC,CASSQASQGQETQYF
TRBV4-1,TRBJ2-3,TRBD2,NA,TGCGCCAGCAGCCAATCGGGACTAGCGGGGGGCCTCACAGATACGCAGTATTTT,CASSQSGLAGGLTDTQYF
TRBV6-6,TRBJ2-3,NA,few,TGTGCCAGCAGTTTCCTCGAGGGGACAGATACGCAGTATTTT,CASSFLEGTDTQYF
TRBV18,TRBJ1-1,NA,few,TGTGCCAGCTCACCACTTCATCAGGGGCGGCCGAACACTGAAGCTTTCTTT,CASSPLHQGRPNTEAFF
TRBV4-3,TRBJ1-4,NA,few,TGCGCCAGCGGGGTCCCAGGGGAGGAAAAACTGTTTTTT,CASGVPGEEKLFF
TRBV7-6,TRBJ2-5,NA,NA,TGTGCCAGCAGCTTAGGGGGCGGGACAAAAGAGACCCAGTACTTC,CASSLGGGTKETQYF
TRBV18,TRBJ2-1,TRBD2,few,TGTGCCAGCTCACCACCAGCGGGGGGTCGTAATGAGCAGTTCTTC,CASSPPAGGRNEQFF
TRBV7-2,TRBJ2-5,NA,NA,TGTGCCAGCAGCTTTAACCGGGAAGAGACCCAGTACTTC,CASSFNREETQYF
TRBV4-3,TRBJ1-2,NA,many,TGCGCCAGCAGCCAGGGGGAAGGGGTCGGCTATGGCTACACCTTC,CASSQGEGVGYGYTF
TRBV24-1,TRBJ2-3,TRBD1,many,TGTGCCACCGGGACAGAGCATAGCACAGATACGCAGTATTTT,CATGTEHSTDTQYF
TRBV5-1,TRBJ2-1,TRBD1,NA,TGCGCCAGCAGCGTGACAGGGTGGGGCTCCTACAATGAGCAGTTCTTC,CASSVTGWGSYNEQFF
TRBV6-1,TRBJ1-5,NA,NA,TGTGCCAGCAGTGTCGGGGGGGGGAGCAATCAGCCCCAGCATTTT,CASSVGGGSNQPQHF
TRBV7-2,TRBJ2-5,TRBD2,many,TGTGCCAGCAGCTTTTCTAGCGGGGCAGAGACCCAGTACTTC,CASSFSSGAETQYF
TRBV7-2,TRBJ1-5,NA,many,TGTGCCAGCAGCTTAGCGAGAAATCAGCCCCAGCATTTT,CASSLARNQPQHF
TRBV15,TRBJ2-1,TRBD1,few,TGTGCCACCAGCCTAGGGACAGAATCCCACTTGAGGTTCTTC,CATSLGTESHLRFF
TRBV4-1,TRBJ1-1,TRBD1,NA,TGCGCCAGCAGCGGGCCGGGACAGGGTCTCGCTGAAGCTTTCTTT,CASSGPGQGLAEAFF
TRBV11-2,TRBJ1-2,TRBD1,few,TGTGCCAGCAGCCACTATTCAGGACAGGGGGTAGGGAACTATGGCTACACCTTC,CASSHYSGQGVGNYGYTF
TRBV4-3,TRBJ1-6,TRBD1,NA,TGCGCCAGCAGCCACCGGGACAGGAATTCACCCCTCCACTTT,CASSHRDRNSPLHF
TRBV29-1,TRBJ2-5,NA,few,TGCAGCGTCGCCACAGGGAGCGGGCGCGAGACCCAGTACTTC,CSVATGSGRETQYF
TRBV15,TRBJ2-5,NA,NA,TGTGCCACCAGCAGAGATCTTGGCCAAGAGACCCAGTACTTC,CATSRDLGQETQYF
TRBV6-6,TRBJ2-6,NA,few,TGTGCCGCCCTCGGGACGGGGGACTCTGGGGCCAACGTCCTGACTTTC,CAALGTGDSGANVLTF
TRBV9,TRBJ1-2,TRBD1,NA,TGTGCCAGCAGCGCCCGAGACAGGGAAGGCTACACCTTC,CASSARDREGYTF
TRBV11-2,TRBJ2-1,NA,few,TGTGCCAGCAGCCCCACGAGGGGCGGTGAGCAGTTCTTC,CASSPTRGGEQFF
TRBV5-1,TRBJ1-1,NA,few,TGCGCCAGCAGCTTGGCTCCGGGCAGGGGAACGGGGAACACTGAAGCTTTCTTT,CASSLAPGRGTGNTEAFF
TRBV3-1,TRBJ1-1,NA,NA,TGTGCCAGCAGCTCCGCAAACCCGAAGGGGACTGAAGCTTTCTTT,CASSSANPKGTEAFF
TRBV24-1,TRBJ2-2,NA,few,TGTGCCACCAGTGAGGACAGCTACGGGGAGCTGTTTTTT,CATSEDSYGELFF
TRBV9,TRBJ2-2,NA,NA,TGTGCCAGCAGCGTCCAGTCGGGGGGCGGATCCTTAGCTTACACCGGGGAGCTGTTTTTT,CASSVQSGGGSLAYTGELFF